This T cell receptor (beta chain) is drawn from a study of blood T cell repertoires in COVID-19 (dated by TCRdb to about 2020). General notes on the study: The collaborator samples originated in the United States, Italy and Spain and spanned the acute and convalescent phases of COVID-19. The prospective study material was composed of cDNA or gDNA derived from T cells, B-cell-depleted T cells, or PBMCs. The dataset comprised deeply sampled blood TCRbeta repertoires from subjects exposed to, actively infected with, or recovered from COVID-19. The repertoires were released in a freely available public database meant as a resource for research on the immune response to SARS-CoV-2. Samples were obtained from the ongoing ImmuneRACE study (first 160 participants) and from 1,000 to 1,500 subjects provided by 6 global collaborators. The sample metadata nearly always contained a de-identified subject ID, COVID-19 status, age in years and sex. HLA class I and class II types, where available, came from metadata supplied by the sample provider rather than from assay-based typing. Overall study results and their limits: How much clinical and demographic metadata was included differed by source and by participant, and the metadata was provided uncurated.

TCRbeta CDR3 regions were amplified from genomic DNA by means of the immunoSEQ Assay, a bias-controlled multiplex PCR. Processing in the source paper ran as follows. Within the assay, amplification of reference gene primers was used to estimate how many nucleated cells each sample contained. To quantify the absolute abundance of each unique TCRbeta CDR3 rearrangement, sequence reads were collapsed and filtered. Productive Simpson clonality was computed per sample as the square root of Simpson's diversity index over productive rearrangements. What TCRdb holds here is the immuneACCESS table cut down to in-frame rearrangements. Part of the clones is not present; checked against another copy, under half of the missing clones reflect an unresolved V gene, and the others are unexplained. That table supplies the V and J calls and clone size; D and trimming were determined from the DNA. The sample table records around 200,000 clones; more than 80% of these occur just once. 5% to 8% of the sample lies in the top ten.

Concerning this clone: Its target antigen remains unknown. The record has no base qualities; no much larger clone is one base away.

From a lookup of the germline V gene, CDR1 and CDR2 are MNHEY and SVGAGI. Deletion took 6 bases off V and 6 bases off J, with a span of 15 bases between the germline ends. Including cysteine and phenylalanine, the CDR3 has 14 amino acids. Only CDR3 DNA is held: 42 bases, read in frame from base 1. Participants in the prospective study were aged 18 to 89 years, lived in under 30 United States geographic areas, and enrolled through a virtual design. Cohort assignment in the prospective study relied on participant-reported clinical history from a screening survey and a study questionnaire. For ImmuneRACE Cohort 3, a participant was defined as recovered based on two consecutive negative NP/OP PCR tests, clearance by a healthcare professional, or resolution of symptoms. In the prospective study, mobile phlebotomists collected whole blood, serum and a nasopharyngeal or oropharyngeal swab from each participant. Over an approximately two-month period, participants in the prospective study had the option of providing additional blood draws and questionnaires. Before DNA extraction, prospective study blood samples were shipped either frozen or at room temperature.

The receptor chain draws on TRBV6-5 and TRBJ1-5; 6 matching bases give a weak D call of TRBD1. This TCR was recovered from a man in his forties who had recovered from COVID-19. The sequencing input was PBMCs or T cells enriched from blood (not recorded which). This receptor carries the CDR3 CASRASRDIQPQHF. The sequenced DNA: TGTGCCAGCAGGGCGTCCCGGGACATTCAGCCCCAGCATTTT.